This T cell receptor (beta chain) derives from a study of cytotoxic CD8 clonotypes in ibrutinib-treated CLL (dated by TCRdb to about 2021). For the wider study: In this cohort, around 15 patients were treatment-naive and approximately ten were relapsed/refractory, while fewer than 18 had unmutated IGHV. Partial responses were observed in 24 patients and complete responses in 2; after a median follow-up of around 68 months, remission was maintained in some 14 patients and progression was observed in approximately 12. Longitudinal samples were obtainable from 26 of the 86 participants in the trial. On average, each sample yielded 255,043 productive templates and over 90,000 productive rearrangements. Response samples were taken after a median of approximately 13 months on treatment, ranging from roughly 6 to 36 months. Patients were still on ibrutinib when every remission and progressive disease sample was collected. Cryopreserved peripheral blood mononuclear cells were collected before treatment, at response, and at either disease progression or sustained remission.

To note about this clone: Which antigen it targets is not known. Base-call qualities are not available, and no considerably larger clone is one nucleotide away.

The time point label on this specimen signifies: roughly 25 months on ibrutinib. For TCR beta library preparation, 1.5 to 2 micrograms of genomic DNA was extracted from cryopreserved PBMCs. Longitudinal blood samples from CLL patients receiving ibrutinib monotherapy were subjected to high-throughput TCR beta sequencing. The patients took part in an open-label, single-center phase 2 trial of ibrutinib monotherapy. Unmatched junction bases come to 8, with V trimmed by 8 bases and J by 5 bases. Its CDR3 holds 14 amino acids, cysteine through phenylalanine. The read is trimmed to its CDR3 DNA, 42 bases read in frame from base 1. CDR1 and CDR2 are read off the germline V gene as SNHLY and FYNNEI. The research as a whole found: At baseline, clonality was higher than in age-matched healthy donors and showed a strong correlation with circulating CD8+ T-cell counts. Public clonotypes were rare and either shrank or stayed stable during treatment, and the rise in clonality at ibrutinib response reflected expansion of private clonotypes. Sampling times were not matched between patients in sustained remission and patients whose disease was progressing, and lymph node repertoires were not examined. An increase in clonality was observed at ibrutinib response, with clonality remaining stable during sustained remission and falling back toward baseline at progression.

On a MiSeq, deep resolution sequencing aimed for a depth between 1 in 1 million and 1 in 200,000 T cells, with each clonotype covered 10x on average. TCR beta libraries were generated with the immunoSEQ hsTCRB Kit. The published analysis was carried out like this. The data were analyzed with ImmunoSEQ Analyzer and ImmunoSEQ Data Assistant, and V, D and J gene assignments followed IMGT definitions. Clonality was computed as one minus normalized Shannon entropy of productive rearrangement frequencies, ranging from 0 to 1. Only overrepresented clonotypes making up at least 0.05% of each patient's repertoire were included in the public clonotype analysis. Some twelve repertoires from age-matched healthy donors, obtained from immuneACCESS, served as clonality controls. TCRdb took over this immuneACCESS table, retaining in-frame rearrangements with V and J assigned. Such tables are incomplete; in checked studies, under half of the missing clones stem from an unresolved V gene, and the remainder is unexplained. V, J and clone size are those of that table, while D and trimming were read from the DNA. Counted in this sample were 25,000 to 30,000 clones; 69% of them appeared once. In total, the top ten clones hold around 55% of the sample.

The chain was built from TRBV2 and TRBJ2-4, and TRBD2 aligns with 8 junction nucleotides. This sequence originates from a human donor with chronic lymphocytic leukemia. The specimen comprised PBMCs, sampled after 24 months of ibrutinib treatment. The DNA sequence is TGTGCCAGCCAGGACTTGCGGGGGGAAAACATTCAGTACTTC. It codes for CASQDLRGENIQYF.